This TCR beta chain was sequenced in a study of cytomegalovirus exposure and HLA in healthy donors. Regarding the study as a whole: Usually a TCR sequence was rare, but some public TCRs were found in many donors.

In germline, CDR1 is SQVTM, CDR2 ANQGSEA. The V end was cut by 6 bases, the J end by 1 base, with 15 bases between. This CDR3 comprises 14 residues. This table comes from immunoSEQ multiplex PCR, and its TCRdb copy is limited to in-frame clones, with some not included. The sample carries a few hundred thousand clones, about 90% recorded once. Concerning this clone itself: Its antigen remains unknown.

The specimen sequenced was PBMCs. The clonotype comes from a woman aged 18-29 years in good health and CMV-seronegative. The chain is built from TRBV29-1 and TRBJ1-2, with D possibly TRBD1 on 5 matching bases. CDR3 sequence reads: CSVNGGDDNYGYTF. The CDR3 bases are TGCAGCGTCAATGGGGGGGACGATAACTATGGCTACACCTTC. The whole variable domain, filled in from reference TRBV29-1 and TRBJ1-2, reads SAVISQKPSRDICQRGTSLTIQCQVDSQVTMMFWYRQQPGQSLTLIATANQGSEATYESGFVIDKFPISRPNLTFSTLTVSNMSPEDSSIYLCSVNGGDDNYGYTFGSGTRLTVV.